These T cell receptor beta chains were read from a single sample in a study of Graves' ophthalmopathy and Graves' hyperthyroidism. In TCRdb, the multiplex PCR reads were re-called with MiXCR into one record per CDR3 protein. Counted here are hundreds of thousands of distinct CDR3 sequences, 45% to 55% occurring once; the ten biggest clones make up more than 45%. Sample: peripheral blood. These receptors all stem from an adult man with Graves' ophthalmopathy. Both conserved end residues are part of each CDR3. The D gene is left open where the match is weak. Part of the rows lack a size; the others show once, few, many or a class for expanded clones.

d_call,v_call,clone_size,j_call,cdr3_nt,cdr3_aa
TRBD1,TRBV6-1,-,TRBJ1-2,TGTGCCAGCAGTGAAGCCCACAGGGGGAAGGACTATGGCTACACCTTC,CASSEAHRGKDYGYTF
-,TRBV9,-,TRBJ1-2,TGTGCCAGCAGCGCAAGGGGAATTAGCTATGGCTACACCTTC,CASSARGISYGYTF
-,TRBV10-3,-,TRBJ1-2,TGTGCCATCAGTTACTTGGACAGCTCGGGCTACACCTTC,CAISYLDSSGYTF
-,TRBV28,-,TRBJ2-7,TGTGCCAGCAGCGGGGCCGGGGCAGCGTCCTACGAGCAGTACTTC,CASSGAGAASYEQYF
TRBD1,TRBV5-4,-,TRBJ2-7,TGTGCCAGCAGCATTGGGACAGGGAGGGGAATATACGAGCAGTACTTC,CASSIGTGRGIYEQYF
-,TRBV19,-,TRBJ1-5,TGTGCCAGTAGCCAGGGACGGAAGCCAAATCAGCCCCAGCATTTT,CASSQGRKPNQPQHF
-,TRBV7-3,-,TRBJ1-1,TGTGCCAGCAGCTTCGGGGGCATGGGGACTGAAGCTTTCTTT,CASSFGGMGTEAFF
-,TRBV28,-,TRBJ1-1,TGTGCCAGCAGTTCACAGGACACTGAAGCTTTCTTT,CASSSQDTEAFF
-,TRBV6-1,-,TRBJ1-1,TGTGCCAGCAGTTACGGGGCAGGGCCTAACACTGAAGCTTTCTTT,CASSYGAGPNTEAFF
-,TRBV9,-,TRBJ2-5,TGTGCCAGCAGCGTAGGGAGGGGGCCGGAGACCCAGTACTTC,CASSVGRGPETQYF
-,TRBV7-9,-,TRBJ2-6,TGTGCCAGCAGCTTGGTTTTGGCAGGGCGCTCTGGGGCCAACGTCCTGACTTTC,CASSLVLAGRSGANVLTF
-,TRBV6-6,-,TRBJ2-5,TGTGCCAGCAGTTACTCGAGTTCGATCAGGGAGACCCAGTACTTC,CASSYSSSIRETQYF
TRBD2,TRBV9,-,TRBJ2-2,TGTGCCAGCAGCCAAGAAGGACTAGCGGGAGGTAACACCGGGGAGCTGTTTTTT,CASSQEGLAGGNTGELFF
-,TRBV19,few,TRBJ1-2,TGTGCCAGTAACAAGGACTGGCCTAACTATGGCTACACCTTC,CASNKDWPNYGYTF
TRBD1,TRBV10-2,-,TRBJ2-7,TGTGCCAGCAGTTACTTACCTCAGGGGGCCTACGAGCAGTACTTC,CASSYLPQGAYEQYF
TRBD1,TRBV4-1,-,TRBJ2-5,TGCGCCAGCAGCCAAGAACAAGGGACAGGGTTAGAGACCCAGTACTTC,CASSQEQGTGLETQYF
-,TRBV7-6,-,TRBJ1-1,TGTGCCAGCAGCTTAACAGACGGCCGGACTGAAGCTTTCTTT,CASSLTDGRTEAFF
-,TRBV7-2,-,TRBJ2-5,TGTGCCAGCAGCCGGTGGGAGACCCAGTACTTC,CASSRWETQYF
-,TRBV20-1,few,TRBJ1-4,TGCAGTGCTAGTTCGGGGGGCTTAGAAAAACTGTTTTTT,CSASSGGLEKLFF
TRBD1,TRBV7-9,-,TRBJ1-2,TGTGCCAGCAGCTCGTCAGACAGGGACGGCTATGGCTACACCTTC,CASSSSDRDGYGYTF
-,TRBV4-2,-,TRBJ1-4,TGTGCCAGCAGCCAAGAGGGACAAGCATCAGAAAAACTGTTTTTT,CASSQEGQASEKLFF
-,TRBV5-1,-,TRBJ1-1,TGCGCCAGCAGCCCCTCGGGATATCCAGTACCGCTTGGAGGCTTT,CASSPSGYPVPLGGF
-,TRBV2,-,TRBJ1-5,TGTGCCAGCGGCGGGGGAGGTCAGCCCCAGCATTTT,CASGGGGQPQHF
-,TRBV29-1,many,TRBJ1-1,TGCAGCGTTCTCACGGGTTTGGGAACTGAAGCTTTCTTT,CSVLTGLGTEAFF
-,TRBV20-1,-,TRBJ1-4,TGCAGTGCTCGAGCCCTAGGGAATGAAAAACTGTTTTTT,CSARALGNEKLFF
TRBD2,TRBV27,-,TRBJ2-5,TGTGCCAGCAGTTATAGCGGGAGGCAACAAGAGACCCAGTACTTC,CASSYSGRQQETQYF
-,TRBV10-3,many,TRBJ1-1,TGTGCCATCACCTCGGGCCAGAACACTGAAGCTTTCTTT,CAITSGQNTEAFF
TRBD1,TRBV6-6,few,TRBJ2-7,TGTGCCAGCAGTTCCCGGGACAGGTCCTACGAGCAGTACTTC,CASSSRDRSYEQYF
-,TRBV10-3,-,TRBJ2-5,TGTGCCATCAGTGAGTCCGTGGGGAGACAAGAGACCCAGTACTTC,CAISESVGRQETQYF
-,TRBV4-2,-,TRBJ1-4,TGTGCCAGCAGCGCAGGGTCCTCCCAGGGGAAAGGTGAAAAACTGTTTTTT,CASSAGSSQGKGEKLFF
TRBD2,TRBV9,-,TRBJ2-3,TGTGCCAGCAGCTTAGAGGCACTAGCGGGAGTGGATACGCAGTATTTT,CASSLEALAGVDTQYF
-,TRBV7-3,-,TRBJ2-2,TGTGCCAGCAGCTTATTATCGAACGCCGGGGAGCTGTTTTTT,CASSLLSNAGELFF
-,TRBV5-8,few,TRBJ1-1,TGTGCCAGCAGCTTCGAGGGGGGGAACACTGAAGCTTTCTTT,CASSFEGGNTEAFF
-,TRBV7-3,-,TRBJ1-2,TGTGCCAGCAGCTCCTGGTTGCGGAGGCTCGATGGCTACACCTTC,CASSSWLRRLDGYTF
-,TRBV4-1,-,TRBJ1-3,TGCGCCAGCAGCCACCTCAAAGGAAACACCATATATTTT,CASSHLKGNTIYF
TRBD1,TRBV15,-,TRBJ1-4,TGTGCCACCAGCCGGACAGGGAATGAAAAACTGTTTTTT,CATSRTGNEKLFF
TRBD1,TRBV6-6,few,TRBJ1-1,TGTGCCAGCAGTGCCGGACAGGGGGCAATGAACACTGAAGCTTTCTTT,CASSAGQGAMNTEAFF
-,TRBV5-1,-,TRBJ1-2,-,CASSFGTGTVYTF
TRBD2,TRBV7-9,-,TRBJ2-7,TGTGCCAGCAGCGGCGATCGGGCTAGCGGGAGGGTATACGAGCAGTACTTC,CASSGDRASGRVYEQYF
TRBD1,TRBV19,-,TRBJ1-2,TGTGCCGCCCGACAGGGAGACTATGGCTACACCTTC,CAARQGDYGYTF
-,TRBV3-1,-,TRBJ2-5,TGTGCCAGCAGCCAAGGAGGAGGGGAGACCCAGTACTTC,CASSQGGGETQYF
-,TRBV6-1,-,TRBJ1-2,TGTGCCAGCAGTTACACCCGTGAGGGCTATGGCTACACCTTC,CASSYTREGYGYTF
TRBD1,TRBV13,few,TRBJ2-7,TGTGCCAGCAGCTTACCGCCCGGGACAGGGGTCGAGCAGTACTTC,CASSLPPGTGVEQYF
TRBD1,TRBV12-3/TRBV12-4,few,TRBJ2-3,TGTGCCAGCAGTTGGGTAGGCAGGGGGCGAGATACGCAGTATTTT,CASSWVGRGRDTQYF
TRBD1,TRBV29-1,-,TRBJ1-1,TGCAGCGTTGAAGATGGAGGACAGGGTGAAGCTCTCTTT,CSVEDGGQGEALF
-,TRBV20-1,once,TRBJ2-5,TGCAGTGCTAGAGTCAAGCGGCACCAAGAGGCCCAGTACTTC,CSARVKRHQEAQYF
-,TRBV11-2,-,TRBJ2-5,TGTGCCAGCAGCAGTCCCGGGACGGAGGAGACCCAGTACTTC,CASSSPGTEETQYF
TRBD1,TRBV12-3/TRBV12-4,-,TRBJ1-2,TGTGCCAGCAGCCAAAGGGGGACAGGGGTGGACTATGGCTACACCTTC,CASSQRGTGVDYGYTF
TRBD1,TRBV7-9,few,TRBJ1-2,TGTGCCAGCAGCTTAGCGCCGGGACAGGCCTATGGCTACACCTTC,CASSLAPGQAYGYTF
TRBD1,TRBV10-3,-,TRBJ1-6,TGTGCCAGCAGGGGTACAGGGGGTGGAGATTCACCCCTCCACTTT,CASRGTGGGDSPLHF
-,TRBV12-3/TRBV12-4,-,TRBJ1-5,TGTGCCAGCAGACTTCGGACAGCTCCTTCGATCAATCAGCCCCAGCATTTT,CASRLRTAPSINQPQHF
TRBD1,TRBV20-1,-,TRBJ2-5,TGCAGTGCTATTACAGGGGGCTTCAACCAAGAGACCCAGTACTTC,CSAITGGFNQETQYF
-,TRBV20-1,-,TRBJ2-3,TGCAGTGCCGGGGATGAAGATACGCAGTATTTT,CSAGDEDTQYF
-,TRBV28,-,TRBJ1-1,TGTGCCAGCAGTCCATTAAGGGCAGGGACAAACACTGAAGCTTTCTTT,CASSPLRAGTNTEAFF
-,TRBV19,-,TRBJ2-3,TGTGCCAGTAGTAATTTGGGGGGAGCTGCTAGCACAGATACGCAGTATTTT,CASSNLGGAASTDTQYF